These 32 T cell receptor beta chains originate from one sample sequenced in a study of CD8 T cells in Susac syndrome. RNA amounts of about 0.5 to 1 ug underwent reverse transcription with random hexamers. One entry per CDR3 protein, called by TCRdb with MiXCR from the immunoSEQ multiplex PCR reads. The sample lists 250,000 to 300,000 distinct CDR3 sequences, 70% to 90% occurring once. The material sequenced was CD8+ T cells from PBMCs. The source is a human donor with multiple sclerosis.

V usage is TRBV7-2 and J usage is TRBJ2-2; the match to TRBD2 covers 7 bases. J was trimmed by 2 bases and V by 5 bases; bases with no gene match: 14. CDR1 is SGHTA and CDR2 is FQGNSA in the germline V gene. The CDR3 length is 18 residues. The CDR3 loop reads CASSAFRAGERNTGELFF. CDR3 DNA sequence: TGTGCCAGCAGCGCCTTTAGGGCGGGAGAACGTAACACCGGGGAGCTGTTTTTT.

The chain recombines TRBV30 with TRBJ2-1; no reliable D call. Trimming pared 1 base from V and 6 bases from J, leaving 4 bases between. CDR1 and CDR2 (germline): GTSNPN, SVGIG (reference sequence). This CDR3 is 11 amino acids long. The CDR3, as DNA: TGTGCCTGGAGTGCCGGCAATGAGCAGTTCTTC. Translating gives CAWSAGNEQFF.

This rearrangement joins TRBV27 to TRBJ2-5, with 8 bases aligning to TRBD2. With 6 bases clipped from V and 5 bases from J, the junction kept 11 bases outside the gene matches. The CDR3 is 15 amino acids. The germline V gene has CDR1 MNHEY and CDR2 SMNVEV (reference sequence). Here the CDR3 reads CASRTGTSVFETQYF. In DNA form, the CDR3 reads TGTGCCAGCAGGACCGGGACTAGTGTTTTTGAGACCCAGTACTTC.

The chain carries TRBV7-9 and TRBJ2-2; TRBD2 is a possible D gene (6 bases). V was clipped by 6 bases and J by 4 bases, with 15 bases between them. This CDR3 is built from 15 residues. CDR1 and CDR2 from the germline V gene are SEHNR and FQNEAQ (reference sequence). CDR3 DNA sequence: TGTGCCAGCAGTCATCGGGACTCTCTCACCGGGGAGCTGTTTTTT. It yields the protein CASSHRDSLTGELFF.

This clonotype was observed once. The chain carries TRBV3-1 and TRBJ1-1; D is unclear. The germline gives CDR1 LGHDT, CDR2 YNNKEL (reference sequence). The ends were cut back, 1 base at V and 0 bases at J, with 18 bases in the middle. The CDR3 covers 18 residues. The CDR3, as DNA: TGTGCCAGCAGCCAAGTCCCTCGGTTCCTCGGCATGAACACTGAAGCTTTCTTT. Its protein product is CASSQVPRFLGMNTEAFF.

The chain links TRBV27 to TRBJ1-5, with D possibly being TRBD1 (6 bases). The CDR3 extends over 14 amino acids. V lost 5 bases and J lost 2, with 10 bases in between. The germline gives CDR1 MNHEY, CDR2 SMNVEV (reference sequence). CDR3 sequence (DNA): TGTGCCAGCAGTAGGGGGTTTGGCAATCAGCCCCAGCATTTT. This sequence encodes CASSRGFGNQPQHF.

This clonotype has only a few counts. The rearrangement links TRBV7-6 to TRBJ2-7; D not resolved. Germline V gene data show CDR1 as SGHVS and CDR2 as FNYEAQ. Trimming pared 0 bases from V and 0 bases from J, leaving 6 bases between. This CDR3 region has 14 residues. The CDR3 DNA is TGTGCCAGCAGCTTAGCGACTGGCTCCTACGAGCAGTACTTC. It specifies CASSLATGSYEQYF.

The chain combines TRBV12-3 or TRBV12-4 with TRBJ2-1; D is undetermined. The CDR3 loop spans 13 amino acids. Trimming removed 2 bases from V and 6 bases from J, with 8 bases in between. CDR3 region: CASSLRPGNEQFF. The CDR3 nucleotides are TGTGCCAGCAGTTTACGACCCGGCAATGAGCAGTTCTTC.

V usage is TRBV25-1 and J usage is TRBJ2-4, with 9 bases matching TRBD2. Germline V CDR1 and CDR2: MGHDK, SYGVNS. The CDR3 spans 19 residues. With V trimmed by 4 bases and J by 3 bases, 16 bases remained unmatched. The CDR3 region is CASSGPLGGRAWNKNIQYF. CDR3 sequence (DNA): TGTGCCAGCAGTGGCCCCCTAGGCGGGAGGGCTTGGAACAAAAACATTCAGTACTTC.

This chain links TRBV28 with TRBJ2-6, with D tentatively TRBD2 (6 bases). Trimming left V 7 bases short and J 2 bases short, with 12 bases between. Germline lookup yields CDR1 MDHEN and CDR2 SYDVKM. CDR3 length equals 15 residues. CDR3 coding DNA: TGTGCCAGCAAGGAGGGTTGGACTGGGGCCAACGTCCTGACTTTC. Translating it yields CASKEGWTGANVLTF.

This chain joins TRBV9 and TRBJ2-5; no reliable D call. CDR3 size: 15 residues. Germline lookup yields CDR1 SGDLS and CDR2 YYNGEE. With 3 bases removed from V and 5 bases from J, the gap between germline ends came to 17 bases. The CDR3 nucleotides are TGTGCCAGCAGCGCCCCGGCGGACGGATTGGAGACCCAGTACTTC. It encodes CASSAPADGLETQYF. The full variable domain, in which reference TRBV9 and TRBJ2-5 provide the parts outside the CDR3, is DSGVTQTPKHLITATGQRVTLRCSPRSGDLSVYWYQQSLDQGLQFLIQYYNGEERAKGNILERFSAQQFPDLHSELNLSSLELGDSALYFCASSAPADGLETQYFGPGTRLLVL.

The genes are TRBV11-2 and TRBJ2-2; D gene uncertain. Germline CDR1 SGHAT, CDR2 FQNNGV. Trimming took off 2 bases at V and 13 bases at J, with 8 bases between the two ends. The CDR3 loop spans 11 amino acids. As DNA, the CDR3 is TGTGCCAGCAGCTTATCCGGGCCGCTGTTTTTT. Protein product: CASSLSGPLFF.

V and J are TRBV10-2 and TRBJ1-1; 7 nucleotides agree with TRBD1. The CDR3 sequence is 14 residues long. Germline values: CDR1 WSHSY, CDR2 SAAADI. The ends lost 6 bases at V and 2 bases at J; junction bases unmatched: 6. The CDR3 sequence: CASRGDRVNTEAFF. The CDR3 DNA reads TGCGCCAGCAGGGGAGACAGGGTAAACACTGAAGCTTTCTTT.

The CDR3, as DNA: TGTGCCAGCAGAGCCGGGACTAGCGGGAGGGCCACAGATACGCAGTATTTT. Translating gives CASRAGTSGRATDTQYF. The chain recombines TRBV27 with TRBJ2-3, with TRBD2 matching over 16 bases. J was trimmed by 2 bases and V by 6 bases; bases with no gene match: 5. The CDR3 sequence is 17 residues long. Germline CDR1 and CDR2: MNHEY and SMNVEV (reference sequence).

In its sample, this clonotype was seen a few times. The rearrangement joins TRBV5-1 to TRBJ2-1; TRBD1 agrees at 7 bases. This CDR3 comprises 15 residues. CDR1 SGHRS and CDR2 YFSETQ come from the germline V gene. Trimming took 0 bases from V and 3 from J; bases not matched to a gene: 3. CDR3 sequence: CASSLVTGFYNEQFF. The CDR3 DNA follows: TGCGCCAGCAGCTTGGTGACAGGGTTCTACAATGAGCAGTTCTTC.

The CDR3 loop reads CAWSSYRQEAFF. CDR3 coding DNA: TGTGCCTGGAGTTCGTATCGGCAGGAAGCTTTCTTT. This rearrangement joins TRBV30 to TRBJ1-1; D gene ambiguous. Looked up from germline, CDR1 is GTSNPN and CDR2 is SVGIG (reference sequence). With 2 bases removed from V and 8 bases from J, the gap between germline ends came to 12 bases. The CDR3 covers 12 residues. Variable domain in full (rest from reference TRBV30 and TRBJ1-1): SQTIHQWPATLVQPVGSPLSLECTVEGTSNPNLYWYRQAAGRGLQLLFYSVGIGQISSEVPQNLSASRPQDRQFILSSKKLLLSDSGFYLCAWSSYRQEAFFGQGTRLTVV.

This clonotype was recorded only once. The chain has TRBV27 and TRBJ1-1; TRBD1 might be the D (5 bases). V lost 4 bases to trimming and J lost 6 bases, with 15 bases between them. Germline V CDR1 and CDR2: MNHEY, SMNVEV (reference sequence). The CDR3 sequence is 14 residues long. This CDR3 reads CASSSAGPLAEAFF. The CDR3, as DNA: TGTGCCAGCAGTTCGGCGGGGCCGCTGGCTGAAGCTTTCTTT.

V gene TRBV28 combines with J gene TRBJ2-2; D possibly corresponds to TRBD2 (5 bases). The CDR3 runs to 14 residues. Germline V gene sequence: CDR1 MDHEN, CDR2 SYDVKM. Between the trimmed V and J ends, which lost 5 bases and 3 bases, there was a span of 10 bases. Written as DNA, the CDR3 is TGTGCCAGCAGTATCAGCGGATACACCGGGGAGCTGTTTTTT. This sequence encodes CASSISGYTGELFF. Variable domain in full (rest from reference TRBV28 and TRBJ2-2): DVKVTQSSRYLVKRTGEKVFLECVQDMDHENMFWYRQDPGLGLRLIYFSYDVKMKEKGDIPEGYSVSREKKERFSLILESASTNQTSMYLCASSISGYTGELFFGEGSRLTVL.

The chain uses TRBV5-1 and TRBJ1-1; the D gene is possibly TRBD1 (5 bases). V shed 1 base and J shed 1 base, with 14 bases lying between them. Germline CDR1 SGHRS, CDR2 YFSETQ. The CDR3 is 16 residues long. CDR3 coding DNA: TGCGCCAGCAGCTTGCCCAGGGAGTCCACGAACACTGAAGCTTTCTTT. It is translated as CASSLPRESTNTEAFF.

The J gene is TRBJ1-5, the V gene TRBV12-3 or TRBV12-4, with D possibly being TRBD1 (6 bases). V lost 8 bases, J lost 3 bases, and 17 bases lay in between. The CDR3 consists of 15 residues. The CDR3, as DNA: TGTGCCAGCGGCCGTTACACGGGGGCCAATCAGCCCCAGCATTTT. Its protein product is CASGRYTGANQPQHF.

This chain joins TRBV7-9 and TRBJ2-7; D may be TRBD2 (6 bases). The CDR3 is made up of 16 amino acids. Germline V gene sequence: CDR1 SEHNR, CDR2 FQNEAQ (reference sequence). With 5 bases removed from V and 3 bases from J, the gap between germline ends came to 20 bases. The CDR3 coding sequence is TGTGCCAGCAGCCCCACCGGGGGAGATAGATTCTACGAGCAGTACTTC. Its translation: CASSPTGGDRFYEQYF.

V gene TRBV7-9 combines with J gene TRBJ2-1; 10 positions match TRBD2. V lost 7 bases, J lost 6 bases, and 12 bases stayed unmatched. Germline V gives CDR1 SEHNR, CDR2 FQNEAQ (reference sequence). This CDR3 region has 16 residues. In DNA, the CDR3 is TGTGCCAGCAACCAGCGGGAGGGCCGTCCTACCAATGAGCAGTTCTTC. It codes for CASNQREGRPTNEQFF. The entire variable domain, with the rest obtained from reference TRBV7-9 and TRBJ2-1, is as follows: DTGVSQNPRHKITKRGQNVTFRCDPISEHNRLYWYRQTLGQGPEFLTYFQNEAQLEKSRLLSDRFSAERPKGSFSTLEIQRTEQGDSAMYLCASNQREGRPTNEQFFGPGTRLTVL.

The chain couples TRBV27 to TRBJ1-2, with unresolved D. Per the germline V gene, CDR1 is MNHEY and CDR2 is SMNVEV (reference sequence). Trimming pared 4 bases from V and 8 bases from J, leaving 11 bases between. The CDR3 is 12 residues long. In nucleotides, the CDR3 is TGTGCCAGCAGTTCCGGGGTTGAGGGCTACACCTTC. Its protein is CASSSGVEGYTF.

This chain connects TRBV5-1 to TRBJ2-3, with TRBD1 as a possible D gene (6 bases). Germline V lookup: CDR1 SGHRS, CDR2 YFSETQ. Trimming cost V 4 bases and J 5 bases, with 23 bases left between them. The CDR3 runs to 17 residues. CDR3 loop: CASSQVTGRLLGDTQYF. In DNA, the CDR3 is TGCGCCAGCAGCCAGGTTACAGGGCGACTACTCGGAGATACGCAGTATTTT.

This chain uses TRBV19 with TRBJ1-4, with a tentative D call TRBD1 (5 bases). The CDR3 has 14 amino acids. Germline V gene sequence: CDR1 LNHDA, CDR2 SQIVND (reference sequence). Trimming shortened V by 8 bases and J by 7 bases, and 17 bases separated the two germline ends. CDR3: CASGVAGYGEKLFF. As DNA, the CDR3 is TGTGCCAGTGGGGTGGCAGGGTACGGTGAAAAACTGTTTTTT. The full variable domain, its missing parts supplied by reference TRBV19 and TRBJ1-4, is DGGITQSPKYLFRKEGQNVTLSCEQNLNHDAMYWYRQDPGQGLRLIYYSQIVNDFQKGDIAEGYSVSREKKESFPLTVTSAQKNPTAFYLCASGVAGYGEKLFFGSGTQLSVL.

The chain links TRBV5-1 to TRBJ2-5, with D tentatively TRBD2 (6 bases). Germline V gene data show CDR1 as SGHRS and CDR2 as YFSETQ. This CDR3 has 15 amino acids. The germline V and J ends were trimmed by 1 base and 0 bases, with 10 bases remaining between them. The CDR3 protein is CASSLLAEDQETQYF. The CDR3 DNA sequence: TGCGCCAGCAGCTTGTTAGCGGAGGACCAAGAGACCCAGTACTTC. Filled out from reference TRBV5-1 and TRBJ2-5, the complete variable domain reads KAGVTQTPRYLIKTRGQQVTLSCSPISGHRSVSWYQQTPGQGLQFLFEYFSETQRNKGNFPGRFSGRQFSNSRSEMNVSTLELGDSALYLCASSLLAEDQETQYFGPGTRLLVL.

This clonotype occurred a few times. V gene TRBV6-1 combines with J gene TRBJ1-1; D is perhaps TRBD1 (5 bases). The germline gives CDR1 MNHNS, CDR2 SASEGT. The V and J ends lost 7 bases and 4 bases respectively, with 19 bases between them. CDR3 length equals 15 residues. The CDR3 loop reads CASIEGRTRGTEAFF. CDR3 sequence (DNA): TGTGCCAGCATTGAGGGGCGGACTAGGGGCACTGAAGCTTTCTTT.

This chain uses TRBV30 with TRBJ2-3; TRBD2 matches 11 bases. Per the germline V gene, CDR1 is GTSNPN and CDR2 is SVGIG (reference sequence). The CDR3 loop spans 17 amino acids. J was trimmed by 6 bases and V by 4 bases; bases with no gene match: 15. The CDR3, as DNA: TGTGCCTGGAACCCGGGACTAGCGGCCGATCGTTGGGATACGCAGTATTTT. It yields the protein CAWNPGLAADRWDTQYF.

V and J are TRBV3-1 and TRBJ2-1; 10 bases map to TRBD2. This CDR3 has 16 amino acids. Germline V CDR1 and CDR2: LGHDT, YNNKEL (reference sequence). J was trimmed by 3 bases and V by 4 bases; bases with no gene match: 6. The CDR3 region has the DNA TGTGCCAGCAGCCTAGGACTAGCGGCGAACTACAATGAGCAGTTCTTC. Amino acid sequence: CASSLGLAANYNEQFF.

The genes are TRBV5-1 and TRBJ1-2; D is uncertain. Germline V lookup: CDR1 SGHRS, CDR2 YFSETQ. This CDR3 spans 16 amino acids. Trimming removed 0 bases at V and 2 bases at J, with 14 bases between. The CDR3 region is CASSLAYGPRNYGYTF. CDR3 coding DNA: TGCGCCAGCAGCTTGGCCTATGGGCCTCGGAACTATGGCTACACCTTC.

The chain has TRBV27 and TRBJ2-1; 8 positions match TRBD1. The CDR3 spans 11 residues. V shed 5 bases, J shed 10 bases, and the junction held 1 base outside the gene matches. Germline V CDR1 and CDR2: MNHEY, SMNVEV (reference sequence). The CDR3: CASSTGGEQFF. Written as DNA, the CDR3 is TGTGCCAGCAGTACAGGGGGAGAGCAGTTCTTC.

This chain connects TRBV12-3 or TRBV12-4 to TRBJ2-3; 8 bases agree with TRBD2. CDR3 length equals 14 residues. V shed 8 bases, J shed 5 bases, and the junction held 9 bases outside the gene matches. CDR3 loop: CASGPGTRGDTQYF. The CDR3 coding sequence is TGTGCCAGCGGACCCGGGACTAGAGGAGATACGCAGTATTTT.